Following are 3 T cell receptor beta chains from one sample sequenced in a study of beta chain features in type 1 diabetes. The isolated RNA, all of it, was reverse transcribed, so expressed TCRB transcripts were what got sequenced. Clones were sequenced by immunoSEQ multiplex PCR, and TCRdb holds only the in-frame ones, with some missing. The data show some 410,000 clones, roughly 11% seen once. Sequencing used naive CD4+ T cells from blood. The origin of the receptors is a woman aged 18-30 years in good health.

V usage is TRBV18 and J usage is TRBJ1-6; TRBD1 might be the D (5 bases). V was trimmed by 5 bases and J by 11 bases, leaving 16 bases between them. Germline lookup yields CDR1 KGHSH and CDR2 LQKENI. The CDR3 sequence is 14 residues long. This CDR3 reads CASSRGRDVAPLHF. The CDR3 region has the DNA TGTGCCAGCTCAAGGGGCAGGGATGTTGCACCCCTCCACTTT. Together with reference TRBV18 and TRBJ1-6, the CDR3 gives the full variable domain: NAGVMQNPRHLVRRRGQEARLRCSPMKGHSHVYWYRQLPEEGLKFMVYLQKENIIDESGMPKERFSAEFPKEGPSILRIQQVVRGDSAAYFCASSRGRDVAPLHFGNGTRLTVT.

This clone was detected a few times. The chain couples TRBV2 to TRBJ2-3, with no clear D. Trimming removed 7 bases at V and 4 bases at J, with 15 bases between. Germline V gene lookup returns CDR1 SNHLY and CDR2 FYNNEI. CDR3 length equals 14 residues. This CDR3 is CASTRRQVPDTQYF. For the CDR3, the DNA is TGTGCCAGCACCCGAAGGCAGGTGCCAGATACGCAGTATTTT.

This chain links TRBV11-2 with TRBJ2-5; D perhaps matches TRBD2 (6 bases). The ends were cut back, 4 bases at V and 5 bases at J, with 14 bases in the middle. Germline V CDR1 and CDR2: SGHAT, FQNNGV. The CDR3 is 14 residues long. The CDR3 DNA reads as TGTGCCAGCAGCTCGATACGGGGGATCGAGACCCAGTACTTC. This gives the protein CASSSIRGIETQYF.